The 26 T cell receptor beta chains below all came from one sample that was sequenced in a study of molecular identifiers for immune sequencing clone quantification. Via MiXCR, TCRdb re-called the PCR reads, giving one row per CDR3 protein. The repertoire holds 30,000 to 40,000 distinct CDR3 sequences, with under 20% as singletons. The sample consisted of naive CD8+ T cells from blood, with Jurkat cell RNA spiked in. The sample's subset: FACS-sorted CD8+CD4-CCR7+CD45RA+ naive T cells. Receptor source: a human donor in good health. Some libraries in this study had Jurkat cell RNA spiked in.

This clonotype was observed many times. The chain uses TRBV12-3 or TRBV12-4 and TRBJ2-5; D remains ambiguous. The CDR3 totals 15 residues. Trimming stripped 6 bases from V and 1 base from J, with 15 bases between. Written as DNA, the CDR3 is TGTGCCAGCAGCCCGGACGGGCCGACCCAAGAGACCCAGTACTTC. This sequence encodes CASSPDGPTQETQYF.

This clonotype appeared a few times. A much larger clone sits a single nucleotide away, making a read error possible. The genes are TRBV7-9 and TRBJ2-1, with 11 bases lining up with TRBD2. CDR3 length equals 15 residues. V trimming: 5 bases; J trimming: 7 bases; junction bases outside the gene matches: 7. In germline, CDR1 is SEHNR, CDR2 FQNEAQ (reference sequence). This CDR3 reads CASSPIAGGANEQFF. The CDR3 DNA is TGTGCCAGCAGCCCCATAGCGGGAGGGGCAAATGAGCAGTTCTTC.

This clonotype has a count of ten or more. The V and J genes are TRBV12-3 or TRBV12-4 and TRBJ2-3; D may be TRBD2 (5 bases). Trimming took off 3 bases at V and 4 bases at J, with 11 bases between the two ends. The CDR3 spans 14 residues. CDR3 nucleotides: TGTGCCAGCAGTTTCCCCTCGGAGGCAGATACGCAGTATTTT. This encodes CASSFPSEADTQYF.

This clonotype was detected many times. The chain has TRBV19 and TRBJ1-1, with 7 bases fitting TRBD1. The trim removed 6 bases at V and 1 base at J, leaving 5 bases unmatched. Germline values: CDR1 LNHDA, CDR2 SQIVND (reference sequence). The CDR3 consists of 14 residues. CDR3 region: CASSPGQQNTEAFF. In DNA form, the CDR3 reads TGTGCCAGTAGCCCGGGACAGCAGAACACTGAAGCTTTCTTT.

This clonotype was seen at least ten times. This rearrangement joins TRBV7-9 to TRBJ2-2; TRBD2 aligns across 10 bases. V dropped 6 bases and J dropped 7; count of bases not matched to a gene: 8. This CDR3 region has 15 residues. Germline CDR1 and CDR2: SEHNR and FQNEAQ (reference sequence). The CDR3 region is CASSPPGTSVGELFF. CDR3 coding DNA: TGTGCCAGCAGTCCTCCCGGGACTAGCGTCGGGGAGCTGTTTTTT. Full variable domain (rest looked up from reference TRBV7-9 and TRBJ2-2): DTGVSQNPRHKITKRGQNVTFRCDPISEHNRLYWYRQTLGQGPEFLTYFQNEAQLEKSRLLSDRFSAERPKGSFSTLEIQRTEQGDSAMYLCASSPPGTSVGELFFGEGSRLTVL.

In this sample, this clonotype turned up many times. The rearrangement uses TRBV19 and TRBJ1-5; D is possibly TRBD1 (5 bases). This CDR3 contains 14 residues. Trimming took off 7 bases at V and 2 bases at J, with 12 bases between the two ends. Germline V gives CDR1 LNHDA, CDR2 SQIVND (reference sequence). The CDR3, as DNA: TGTGCCAGTACCGGGGGAGTAGGCAATCAGCCCCAGCATTTT. Protein: CASTGGVGNQPQHF.

This clonotype appeared many times. The rearrangement links TRBV29-1 to TRBJ1-3, with D tentatively TRBD1 (6 bases). This CDR3 is 16 amino acids long. CDR1 SQVTM and CDR2 ANQGSEA come from the germline V gene. V lost 6 bases to trimming and J lost 1 base, with 19 bases between them. This CDR3 reads CSVVGTTDISGNTIYF. The CDR3 DNA is TGCAGCGTCGTAGGGACAACCGATATTTCTGGAAACACCATATATTTT. Combining the CDR3 with reference TRBV29-1 and TRBJ1-3 gives the whole variable domain SAVISQKPSRDICQRGTSLTIQCQVDSQVTMMFWYRQQPGQSLTLIATANQGSEATYESGFVIDKFPISRPNLTFSTLTVSNMSPEDSSIYLCSVVGTTDISGNTIYFGEGSWLTVV.

This clonotype was seen a handful of times. With a much larger clone just one base away, this may be a read error. The chain has TRBV20-1 and TRBJ2-3; no clear D gene. Germline CDR1 DFQATT, CDR2 SNEGSKA (reference sequence). The V end was cut by 5 bases, the J end by 0 bases, with 12 bases between. CDR3 length: 14 residues. This chain's CDR3 is CSAGAHRSTDTQYF. CDR3 bases: TGCAGTGCTGGAGCACACCGTAGCACAGATACGCAGTATTTT.

This clonotype showed up many times. The CDR3, as DNA: TGTGCCAGCAGCTTCGTGGGGATGGGCACTGAAGCTTTCTTT. Protein sequence: CASSFVGMGTEAFF. The rearrangement joins TRBV11-2 to TRBJ1-1; D gene ambiguous. Trimming left V 3 bases short and J 4 bases short, with 12 bases between. The CDR3 extends over 14 amino acids. Germline CDR1 reads SGHAT; CDR2 reads FQNNGV.

This clonotype was seen a single time. A clone one base away is much larger, so this may be a read error. The genes are TRBV5-4 and TRBJ2-6; weak D call: TRBD2 (6 bases). CDR3 length: 15 residues. The V gene's germline CDR1 is SGHNT and CDR2 YYREEE (reference sequence). CDR3 sequence: CASGLEAGGANVLTF. CDR3 nucleotides: TGTGCCAGCGGCTTGGAGGCGGGGGGGGCCAACGTCCTGACTTTC.

This clonotype turned up a few times. CDR3 protein: CATSDSPGQGQETQYF. The CDR3, as DNA: TGTGCCACCAGTGACTCCCCGGGACAGGGGCAAGAGACCCAGTACTTC. This chain links TRBV24-1 with TRBJ2-5; TRBD1 aligns across 10 bases. This CDR3 comprises 16 residues. V trimming: 4 bases; J trimming: 2 bases; junction bases outside the gene matches: 6. CDR1 is KGHDR and CDR2 is SFDVKD in the germline V gene.

This clonotype was counted ten times or more. The chain carries TRBV4-3 and TRBJ1-3; 7 bases are shared with TRBD1. CDR1 LGHNA and CDR2 YSLEER come from the germline V gene. The CDR3 runs 14 residues. Losses at the gene ends were 1 base for V and 8 bases for J; bases not matched to a gene: 5. The CDR3 sequence is CASSQARGRYTIYF. The CDR3, as DNA: TGCGCCAGCAGCCAAGCGAGGGGGCGGTACACCATATATTTT.

Ten or more counts support this clonotype. This chain connects TRBV10-3 to TRBJ2-3, with 9 bases identical to TRBD2. V lost 5 bases, J lost 0 bases, and 9 bases stayed unmatched. CDR1 is ENHRY and CDR2 is SYGVKD in the germline V gene. The CDR3 is made up of 17 amino acids. In DNA form, the CDR3 reads TGTGCCATCAGTCCCGTAGGGACTAGCTCAAGCACAGATACGCAGTATTTT. It is translated as CAISPVGTSSSTDTQYF.

This clonotype was found many times. This chain connects TRBV7-8 to TRBJ1-5; no clear D gene. The V gene lost 5 bases and the J gene lost 7 bases, with 12 bases spanning the gap. CDR3 length: 13 amino acids. In germline, CDR1 is SGHVS, CDR2 FQNEAQ. CDR3 amino acids: CASSIQGPQPQHF. In DNA form, the CDR3 reads TGTGCCAGCAGCATACAAGGCCCCCAGCCCCAGCATTTT.

The sample holds one count of this clonotype. A much larger clone differs from this one at a single base, so this may be a read error. The chain carries TRBV7-8 and TRBJ1-1, with D perhaps matching TRBD1 (5 bases). The CDR3 has 13 amino acids. Germline loops: CDR1 SGHVS, CDR2 FQNEAQ. CDR3 region: CASSLAWGTGAFF. In nucleotides, the CDR3 is TGTGCCAGCAGCTTAGCATGGGGCACTGGAGCTTTCTTT.

The gene calls are TRBV11-3 and TRBJ2-1, with 9 bases identical to TRBD2. Germline V gene sequence: CDR1 SGHNT, CDR2 YENEEA. This CDR3 comprises 15 residues. V trimming: 5 bases; J trimming: 7 bases; junction bases outside the gene matches: 9. The DNA of the CDR3 is TGTGCCAGCAGCCCGCGACTAGCGGAGGGGAATGAGCAGTTCTTC. This sequence encodes CASSPRLAEGNEQFF.

This clonotype was counted ten times or more. The V gene is TRBV25-1, the J gene TRBJ2-1; D call uncertain. The germline gives CDR1 MGHDK, CDR2 SYGVNS. This CDR3 is built from 13 residues. Deletions cut 2 bases from V and 9 bases from J, with 11 bases between. The CDR3 is CASSEEGRPEQFF. The CDR3 nucleotides read TGTGCCAGCAGTGAAGAAGGCAGACCTGAGCAGTTCTTC.

As to this clonotype: One end of the junction fails to match germline, which may point to a read error. The rearrangement links TRBV6-2 or TRBV6-3 to TRBJ2-1; D gene ambiguous. Germline V gives CDR1 MNHEY, CDR2 SVGEGT. This CDR3 has 15 amino acids. CDR3 in DNA: TGTGCCGGCAGTTATCTGGCAGGTAGGGCCAATGAGCAGTTCTTC. Translated, it gives CAGSYLAGRANEQFF.

There are many counts of this clonotype. This chain connects TRBV27 to TRBJ2-2; D unclear. CDR1 is MNHEY, CDR2 SMNVEV, per germline (reference sequence). The CDR3 runs 13 residues. The germline V and J ends were trimmed by 8 bases and 7 bases, with 14 bases remaining between them. The CDR3 loop reads CASGPVGIGELFF. CDR3 coding DNA: TGTGCCAGCGGCCCGGTGGGGATCGGGGAGCTGTTTTTT.

On this clonotype itself: A read error may be the cause here, since a much bigger clone is one base away. This rearrangement joins TRBV4-3 to TRBJ2-6; 12 bases are a match to TRBD1. Germline CDR1 reads LGHNA; CDR2 reads YSLEER. The CDR3 loop spans 18 amino acids. Written as DNA, the CDR3 is TGCGCCAGCACAGAGGGGACAGGGGGCTCCTCTGGGGCCAACGTCCCGACTTTC. This translates into CASTEGTGGSSGANVPTF.

This clonotype was seen repeatedly, ten times or more. CDR3 residues: CASSGTFAYEQYF. The CDR3 region has the DNA TGTGCCAGCAGTGGGACATTTGCCTACGAGCAGTACTTC. The V and J genes are TRBV6-2 or TRBV6-3 and TRBJ2-7, with a weak D call TRBD1 (6 bases). This CDR3 comprises 13 residues. From germline, CDR1 is MNHEY and CDR2 SVGEGT. V was cut by 5 bases and J by 2 bases, with 10 bases left in between.

This clonotype was counted ten times or more. The chain carries TRBV13 and TRBJ2-3; no clear D. The CDR3 covers 13 residues. CDR1 and CDR2 (germline): PRHDT, FYEKMQ (reference sequence). With 6 bases removed from V and 1 base from J, the gap between germline ends came to 8 bases. The CDR3 protein is CASSRSRTDTQYF. The CDR3 nucleotides are TGTGCCAGCAGTCGTTCCCGCACAGATACGCAGTATTTT.

This clonotype showed up many times. The chain employs TRBV19 and TRBJ2-1; D possibly corresponds to TRBD1 (6 bases). This CDR3 has 15 amino acids. Per the germline V gene, CDR1 is LNHDA and CDR2 is SQIVND (reference sequence). Trimming took 3 bases from V and 0 from J, leaving 9 bases between them. Here the CDR3 reads CASSIGTNSYNEQFF. Written as DNA, the CDR3 is TGTGCCAGTAGTATCGGGACAAACTCCTACAATGAGCAGTTCTTC.

The gene calls are TRBV27 and TRBJ2-6; no reliable D call. The germline gives CDR1 MNHEY, CDR2 SMNVEV (reference sequence). V was clipped by 4 bases and J by 0 bases, with 7 bases between them. This CDR3 region has 15 residues. The CDR3 coding sequence is TGTGCCAGCAGTTCCACTCCCTCTGGGGCCAACGTCCTGACTTTC. Protein sequence: CASSSTPSGANVLTF. Full variable domain (rest looked up from reference TRBV27 and TRBJ2-6): EAQVTQNPRYLITVTGKKLTVTCSQNMNHEYMSWYRQDPGLGLRQIYYSMNVEVTDKGDVPEGYKVSRKEKRNFPLILESPSPNQTSLYFCASSSTPSGANVLTFGAGSRLTVL.

At least ten counts were recorded for this clonotype. The J gene is TRBJ2-5, the V gene TRBV25-1; D unclear. The CDR3 spans 16 residues. The ends were cut back, 0 bases at V and 5 bases at J, with 16 bases in the middle. CDR1 and CDR2 (germline): MGHDK, SYGVNS. CDR3 in amino acids: CASSEYLGSPGETQYF. The CDR3 bases are TGTGCCAGCAGTGAATATTTGGGAAGCCCCGGGGAGACCCAGTACTTC.

This clonotype was seen ten or more times. The chain employs TRBV7-9 and TRBJ2-7; D not resolved. Trimming pared 4 bases from V and 3 bases from J, leaving 16 bases between. The CDR3 length is 15 residues. Germline CDR1 is SEHNR and CDR2 is FQNEAQ (reference sequence). The CDR3 nucleotides read TGTGCCAGCAGCTCGGGTTGGACGGATTACTACGAGCAGTACTTC. Translating gives CASSSGWTDYYEQYF.